This T cell receptor beta chain derives from a study of shared clonotypes between healthy human individuals. Samples underwent the assay at deep level. The assay was immunoSEQ multiplex PCR, and TCRdb's table has in-frame clones only and misses some. The table lists about 560,000 clones, around 78% of them singletons. The CDR3 has 14 residues. The V segment lost 5 bases and the J segment 6 bases; nucleotides outside the gene matches: 10. Germline-derived CDR1 and CDR2 are SQVTM and ANQGSEA. The TCR sequence derives from a woman aged 40 to 55 in good health. Some clones in this sample may be carry-over from other donors' samples. The sequencing input was PBMCs. V is TRBV29-1 and J is TRBJ2-1; 7 bases agree with TRBD2. CDR3 loop: CSVYTEWGGNEQFF. CDR3 sequence (DNA): TGCAGCGTTTATACGGAGTGGGGGGGCAATGAGCAGTTCTTC.